What follows is one TCR beta chain and its context. The sample comes from a study of T cell responses to AZD1222 COVID-19 vaccine. The CDR3 consists of 11 residues. From germline, CDR1 is SGHDN and CDR2 FVKESK. V lost 3 bases to trimming and J lost 8 bases, with 5 bases between them. Some clones are missing from TCRdb's copy, which holds only in-frame ones; the method was immunoSEQ multiplex PCR. This table holds around 180,000 clones, around nine tenths found once. The sequencing used peripheral blood, collected on day 0 of AZD1222 vaccination. This chain uses TRBV14 with TRBJ2-1; D unclear. The clonotype comes from an adult in good health. The chain's CDR3 is CASSHRHEQFF. DNA of the CDR3: TGTGCCAGCAGCCACCGCCATGAGCAGTTCTTC.